This TCR beta chain was documented in a study of human T cells and chemical hapten exposure. Study at large: Reading of the patch tests, which applied 0.01% DPC to the upper back, occurred at 6 days.

The library tagged individual cDNA molecules with unique molecular identifiers. MiXCR, applied by TCRdb to the RACE reads, yields one record per CDR3 protein. The table lists 150,000 to 200,000 distinct CDR3 sequences, approximately 26% of them singletons, with roughly 2.5% in the top ten. This CDR3 region has 14 residues. Per the germline V gene, CDR1 is SGHDT and CDR2 is YYEEEE. Trimming cost V 1 base and J 2 bases; bases outside gene matches: 1. Study-level points and caveats: Alopecia in the donors means their immune response may deviate from healthy people's.

Time point given: patch test 3, about 24 weeks after DPC sensitization. Noted treatment: therapeutic diphenylcyclopropenone sensitization with weekly scalp DPC. Patch tests were applied only after blood draws. About this clonotype itself: What it recognizes is unknown.

Sequenced here: whole blood, sampled in connection with sensitization to the hapten diphenylcyclopropenone (DPC). The receptor comes from a woman in her thirties or forties with alopecia areata. Some clones in this sample may be carry-over from other donors' samples. The chain has TRBV5-6 and TRBJ1-1; the match to TRBD1 covers 8 bases. The CDR3 protein is CASSLTGGNTEAFF. The CDR3 bases are TGTGCCAGCAGCTTGACAGGGGGTAACACTGAAGCTTTCTTT.